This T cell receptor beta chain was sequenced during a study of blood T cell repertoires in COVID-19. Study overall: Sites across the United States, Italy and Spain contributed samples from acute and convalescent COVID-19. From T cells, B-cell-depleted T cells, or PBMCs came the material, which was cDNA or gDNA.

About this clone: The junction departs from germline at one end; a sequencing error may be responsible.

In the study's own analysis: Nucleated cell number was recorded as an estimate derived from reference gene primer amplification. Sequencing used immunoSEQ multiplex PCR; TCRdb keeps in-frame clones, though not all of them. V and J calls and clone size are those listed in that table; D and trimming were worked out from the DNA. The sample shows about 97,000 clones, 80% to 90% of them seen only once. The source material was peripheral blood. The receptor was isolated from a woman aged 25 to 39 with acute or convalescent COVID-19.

The CDR3 DNA reads TGTGCCAGCAGTGGCAGCGGGGGATCACTCTTC. It specifies CASSGSGGSLF. The gene calls are TRBV27 and TRBJ2-1, with 8 bases identical to TRBD2. Germline values: CDR1 MNHEY, CDR2 SMNVEV (reference sequence). The CDR3 length is 11 residues.